This record covers a single TCR beta chain. The data stem from a study of blood T cell repertoires in COVID-19. Study-wide background: Whether acute or convalescent, the COVID-19 samples came from the United States, Italy and Spain. From T cells, B-cell-depleted T cells, or PBMCs came the material, which was cDNA or gDNA.

The authors' processing: Reference gene primer amplification gave estimated nucleated cell counts. Sequenced by immunoSEQ multiplex PCR; TCRdb stores in-frame clones only, minus some. V, J and clone size derive from that table, while D and trimming were established from the DNA sequence. The table has approximately 300,000 clones, around 88% seen once. Sequencing was performed on peripheral blood. This sequence originates from a man aged 35-49 years with acute or convalescent COVID-19.

CDR3: CASSLGLAGGTYNEQFF. Written as DNA, the CDR3 is TGTGCCAGCAGCCTTGGACTAGCGGGGGGTACCTACAATGAGCAGTTCTTC. This rearrangement joins TRBV5-4 to TRBJ2-1; TRBD2 matches at 14 bases. V lost 4 bases, J lost 2 bases, and 5 bases stayed unmatched. Germline CDR1 SGHNT, CDR2 YYREEE (reference sequence). The CDR3 extends over 17 amino acids.